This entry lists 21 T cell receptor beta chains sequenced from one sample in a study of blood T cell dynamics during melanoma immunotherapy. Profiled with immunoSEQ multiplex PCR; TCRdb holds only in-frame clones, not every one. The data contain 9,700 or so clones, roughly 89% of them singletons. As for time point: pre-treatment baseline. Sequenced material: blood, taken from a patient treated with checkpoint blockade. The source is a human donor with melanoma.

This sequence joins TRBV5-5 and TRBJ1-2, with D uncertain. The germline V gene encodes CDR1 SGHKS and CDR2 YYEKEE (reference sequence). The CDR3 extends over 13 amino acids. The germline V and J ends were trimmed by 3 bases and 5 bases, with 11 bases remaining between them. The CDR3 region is CASSSMGRYGYTF. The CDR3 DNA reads TGTGCCAGCAGCTCCATGGGCCGATATGGCTACACCTTC.

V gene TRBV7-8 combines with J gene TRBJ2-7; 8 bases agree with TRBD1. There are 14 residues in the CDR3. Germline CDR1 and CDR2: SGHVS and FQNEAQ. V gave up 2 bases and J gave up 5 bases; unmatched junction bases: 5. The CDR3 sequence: CASSLHRGANEQYF. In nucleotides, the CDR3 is TGTGCCAGCAGCTTACACAGGGGGGCGAACGAGCAGTACTTC.

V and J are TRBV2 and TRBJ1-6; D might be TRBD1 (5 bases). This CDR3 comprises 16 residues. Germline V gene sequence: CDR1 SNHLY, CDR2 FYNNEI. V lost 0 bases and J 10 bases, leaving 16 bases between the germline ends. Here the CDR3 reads CASSEAAGRRSSPLHF. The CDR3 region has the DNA TGTGCCAGCAGTGAAGCGGCAGGGCGTCGATCATCACCCCTCCACTTT.

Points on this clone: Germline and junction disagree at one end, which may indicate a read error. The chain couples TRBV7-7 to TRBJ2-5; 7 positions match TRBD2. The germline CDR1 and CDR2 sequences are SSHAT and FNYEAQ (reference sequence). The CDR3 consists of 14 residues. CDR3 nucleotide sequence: TGTGCTAGCAGCTTAGGCGGGAGCGGCGAGACCCAGTACTTC. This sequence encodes CASSLGGSGETQYF.

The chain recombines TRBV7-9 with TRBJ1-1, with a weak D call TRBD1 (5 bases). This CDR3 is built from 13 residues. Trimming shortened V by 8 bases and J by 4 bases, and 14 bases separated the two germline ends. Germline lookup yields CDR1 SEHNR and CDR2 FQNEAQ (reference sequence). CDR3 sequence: CASPGGGGTEAFF. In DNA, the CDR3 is TGTGCCAGCCCCGGGGGGGGTGGCACTGAAGCTTTCTTT.

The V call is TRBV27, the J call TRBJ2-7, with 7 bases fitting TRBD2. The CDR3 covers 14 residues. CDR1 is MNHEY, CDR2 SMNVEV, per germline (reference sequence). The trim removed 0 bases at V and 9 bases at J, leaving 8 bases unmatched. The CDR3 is CASSLSGPREGQYF. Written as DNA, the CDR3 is TGTGCCAGCAGTTTATCGGGGCCGAGGGAGGGGCAGTACTTC.

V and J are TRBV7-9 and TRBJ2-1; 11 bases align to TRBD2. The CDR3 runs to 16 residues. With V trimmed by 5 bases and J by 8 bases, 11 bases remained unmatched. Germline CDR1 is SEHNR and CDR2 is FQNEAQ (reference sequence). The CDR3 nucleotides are TGTGCCAGCAGCCGTGGGACGGGACTAGCGGTCGATGAGCAGTTCTTC. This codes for CASSRGTGLAVDEQFF.

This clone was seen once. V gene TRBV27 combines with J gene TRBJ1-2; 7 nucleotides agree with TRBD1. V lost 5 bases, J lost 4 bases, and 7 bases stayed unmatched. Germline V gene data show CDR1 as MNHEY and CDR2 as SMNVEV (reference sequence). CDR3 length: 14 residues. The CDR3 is CASSTQGGGYGYTF. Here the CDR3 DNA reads TGTGCCAGCAGTACCCAGGGGGGGGGCTATGGCTACACCTTC.

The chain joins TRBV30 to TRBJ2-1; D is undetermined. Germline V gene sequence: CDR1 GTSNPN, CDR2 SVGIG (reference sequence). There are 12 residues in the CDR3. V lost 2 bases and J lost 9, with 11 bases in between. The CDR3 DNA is TGTGCCTGGAGTCTGGGTGTTGGTGAGCAGTTCTTC. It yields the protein CAWSLGVGEQFF.

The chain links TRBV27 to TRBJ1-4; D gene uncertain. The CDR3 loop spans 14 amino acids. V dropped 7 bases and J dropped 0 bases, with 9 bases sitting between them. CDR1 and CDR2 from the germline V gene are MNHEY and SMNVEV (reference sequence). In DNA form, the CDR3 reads TGTGCCAGCAAGGGTGGGGCAACTAATGAAAAACTGTTTTTT. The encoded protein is CASKGGATNEKLFF.

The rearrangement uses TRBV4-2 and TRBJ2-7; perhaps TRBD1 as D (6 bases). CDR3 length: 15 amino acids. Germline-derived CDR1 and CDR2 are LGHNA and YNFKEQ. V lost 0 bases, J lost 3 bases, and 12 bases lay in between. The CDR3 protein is CASSQDHGRGYEQYF. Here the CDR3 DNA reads TGTGCCAGCAGCCAAGATCATGGCAGGGGCTACGAGCAGTACTTC.

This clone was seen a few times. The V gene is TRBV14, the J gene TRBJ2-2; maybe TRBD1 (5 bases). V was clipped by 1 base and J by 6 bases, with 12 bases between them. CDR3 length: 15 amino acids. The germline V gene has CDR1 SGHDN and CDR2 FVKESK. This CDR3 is CASSQGQGLAGELFF. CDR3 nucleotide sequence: TGTGCCAGCAGCCAAGGGCAGGGCTTGGCCGGGGAGCTGTTTTTT.

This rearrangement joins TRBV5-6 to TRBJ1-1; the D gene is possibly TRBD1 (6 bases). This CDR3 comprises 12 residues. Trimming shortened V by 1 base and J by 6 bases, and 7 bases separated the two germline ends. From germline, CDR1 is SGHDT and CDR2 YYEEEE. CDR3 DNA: TGTGCCAGCAGCTTGAGGGGGGCTGAAGCTTTCTTT. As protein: CASSLRGAEAFF.

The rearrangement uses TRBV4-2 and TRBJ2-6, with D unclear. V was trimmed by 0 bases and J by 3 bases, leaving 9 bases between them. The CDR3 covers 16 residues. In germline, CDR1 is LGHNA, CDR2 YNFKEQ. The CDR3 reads CASSQDWASGANVLTF. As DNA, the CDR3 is TGTGCCAGCAGCCAAGACTGGGCGAGTGGGGCCAACGTCCTGACTTTC.

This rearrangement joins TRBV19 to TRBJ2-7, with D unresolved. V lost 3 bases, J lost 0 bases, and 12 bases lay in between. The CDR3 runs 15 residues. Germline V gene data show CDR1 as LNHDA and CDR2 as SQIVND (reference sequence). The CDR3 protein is CASSIGGRLSYEQYF. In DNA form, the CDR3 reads TGTGCCAGTAGTATCGGTGGACGGCTCTCCTACGAGCAGTACTTC.

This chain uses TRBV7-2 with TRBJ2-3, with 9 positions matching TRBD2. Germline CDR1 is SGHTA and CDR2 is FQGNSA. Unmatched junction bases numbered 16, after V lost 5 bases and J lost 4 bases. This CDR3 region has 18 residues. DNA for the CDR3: TGTGCCAGCAGCGCCGGGGATGCGGGAGGGCCGGTTGCAGATACGCAGTATTTT. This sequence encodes CASSAGDAGGPVADTQYF. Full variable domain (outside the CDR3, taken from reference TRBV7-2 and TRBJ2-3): GAGVSQSPSNKVTEKGKDVELRCDPISGHTALYWYRQSLGQGLEFLIYFQGNSAPDKSGLPSDRFSAERTGGSVSTLTIQRTQQEDSAVYLCASSAGDAGGPVADTQYFGPGTRLTVL.

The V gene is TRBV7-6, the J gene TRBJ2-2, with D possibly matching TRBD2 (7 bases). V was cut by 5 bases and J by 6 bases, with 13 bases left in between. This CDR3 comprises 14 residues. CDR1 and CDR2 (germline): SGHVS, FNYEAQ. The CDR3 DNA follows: TGTGCCAGCAGCCCCCTGGGGGGGCCCGGGGAGCTGTTTTTT. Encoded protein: CASSPLGGPGELFF.

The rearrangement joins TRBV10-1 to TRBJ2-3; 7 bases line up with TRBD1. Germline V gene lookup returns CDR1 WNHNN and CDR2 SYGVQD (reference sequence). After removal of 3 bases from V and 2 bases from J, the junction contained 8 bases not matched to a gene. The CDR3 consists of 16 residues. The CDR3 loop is CASSDGRGGFTDTQYF. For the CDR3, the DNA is TGCGCCAGCAGTGACGGCAGAGGGGGCTTCACAGATACGCAGTATTTT.

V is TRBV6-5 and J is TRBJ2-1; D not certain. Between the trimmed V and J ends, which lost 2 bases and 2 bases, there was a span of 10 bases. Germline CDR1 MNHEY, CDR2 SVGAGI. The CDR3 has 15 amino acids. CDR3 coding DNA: TGTGCCAGCAGTTACGGGCAGCCCACCTACAATGAGCAGTTCTTC. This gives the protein CASSYGQPTYNEQFF.

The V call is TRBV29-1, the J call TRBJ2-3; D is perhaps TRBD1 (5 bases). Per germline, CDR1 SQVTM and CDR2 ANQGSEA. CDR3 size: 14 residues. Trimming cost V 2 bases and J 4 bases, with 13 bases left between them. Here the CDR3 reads CSVETGWFADTQYF. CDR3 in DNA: TGCAGCGTTGAAACAGGCTGGTTCGCAGATACGCAGTATTTT.

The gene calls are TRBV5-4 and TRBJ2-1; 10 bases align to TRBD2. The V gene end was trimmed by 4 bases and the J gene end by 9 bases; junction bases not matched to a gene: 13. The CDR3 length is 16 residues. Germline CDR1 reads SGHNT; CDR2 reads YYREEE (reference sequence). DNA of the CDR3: TGTGCCAGCAGCCCTGGGGGTAGCGGGAGGCGGGGTGAGCAGTTCTTC. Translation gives CASSPGGSGRRGEQFF.